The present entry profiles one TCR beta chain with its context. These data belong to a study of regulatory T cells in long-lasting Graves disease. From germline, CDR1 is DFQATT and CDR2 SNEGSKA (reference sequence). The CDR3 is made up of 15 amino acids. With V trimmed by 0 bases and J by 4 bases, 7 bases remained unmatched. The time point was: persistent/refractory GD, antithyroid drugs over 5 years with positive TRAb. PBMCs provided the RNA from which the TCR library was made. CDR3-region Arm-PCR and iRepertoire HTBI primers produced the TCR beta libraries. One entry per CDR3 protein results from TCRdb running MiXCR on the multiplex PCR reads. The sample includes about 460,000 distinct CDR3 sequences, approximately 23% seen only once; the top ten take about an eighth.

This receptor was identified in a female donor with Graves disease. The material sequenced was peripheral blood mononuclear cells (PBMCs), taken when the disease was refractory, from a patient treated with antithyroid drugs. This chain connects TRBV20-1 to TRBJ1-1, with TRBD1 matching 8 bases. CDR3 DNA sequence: TGCAGTGCTAGAGATCACCGGACAGGGACCACTGAAGCTTTCTTT. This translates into CSARDHRTGTTEAFF.